This TCR beta chain derives from a study of T-cell memory formation after mild COVID-19. Study-level findings and limits: CD4+ bias marked clones expanding day 15 to 37, unlike balanced contracting clones. Pre-infection memory harbored some responding clones, suggesting cross-reactive memory joined. Contracting CD4+ clones lay largely in CM and EM, with CD8+ ones residing in EMRA.

The CDR3 is 14 residues long. V shed 6 bases and J 1 base; nucleotides not matched to a gene: 3. Germline CDR1 is LGHDT and CDR2 is YNNKEL (reference sequence). In its sample, this clonotype was seen many times. What it binds is unknown. Each CDR3 protein is one row after TCRdb ran MiXCR on the 5' RACE reads. The sample holds 540,000 or so distinct CDR3 sequences, roughly 20% seen once. The chain links TRBV3-1 to TRBJ1-1; 9 nucleotides align to TRBD1. The receptor's source is an adult woman who had mild COVID-19 (a few samples of this study predate the infection). Cell type and time point are not known. Sequencing was done on a sample of PBMCs or a T cell subset sorted from them (not recorded which). Here the CDR3 DNA reads TGTGCCAGCAGGGACAGGGGAAGGAACACTGAAGCTTTCTTT. Translation gives CASRDRGRNTEAFF.